These 12 T cell receptor beta chains were all obtained from the same sample, sequenced in a study of T cell repertoires in cytomegalovirus infection. TCRdb analysed the reads with MiXCR anew, one entry per CDR3 protein. The sample has fewer than 400,000 distinct CDR3 sequences, 15% to 20% seen once. Sequencing was carried out using PBMCs. The receptors here all came from a human donor in good health (CMV status not recorded). Some clones in this sample may be carry-over from other donors' samples.

The chain carries TRBV19 and TRBJ2-3, with TRBD2 matching 7 bases. Germline V gene sequence: CDR1 LNHDA, CDR2 SQIVND (reference sequence). With 4 bases clipped from V and 2 bases from J, the junction kept 9 bases outside the gene matches. The CDR3 has 16 residues. CDR3 sequence reads: CASSRSSRDYTDTQYF. CDR3 bases: TGTGCCAGTAGTAGATCTTCGCGGGACTACACAGATACGCAGTATTTT.

This clonotype was recorded at least ten times. The chain recombines TRBV7-8 with TRBJ1-2; D uncertain. The ends were cut back, 0 bases at V and 7 bases at J, with 12 bases in the middle. Germline V gene data show CDR1 as SGHVS and CDR2 as FQNEAQ. The CDR3 runs to 14 residues. DNA of the CDR3: TGTGCCAGCAGCTTAGCTCTAGCCGGTAGTGGCTACACCTTC. Encoded protein: CASSLALAGSGYTF.

This chain joins TRBV30 and TRBJ1-6, with a tentative D call TRBD1 (5 bases). V gave up 0 bases and J gave up 8 bases, with 20 bases separating them. CDR3 size: 17 residues. CDR1 and CDR2 from the germline V gene are GTSNPN and SVGIG (reference sequence). CDR3: CAWSVPQGAGLYSPLHF. The DNA of the CDR3 is TGTGCCTGGAGTGTCCCCCAAGGGGCCGGCTTATATTCACCCCTCCACTTT.

The sample holds many counts of this clonotype. The gene calls are TRBV7-9 and TRBJ2-4, with 7 positions matching TRBD1. The CDR3 is 14 amino acids. J gave up 8 bases and V 0 bases, and 4 bases lay outside the gene matches. Per germline, CDR1 SEHNR and CDR2 FQNEAQ (reference sequence). The CDR3 sequence is CASSLAGQEYIQYF. The CDR3 DNA follows: TGTGCCAGCAGCTTAGCCGGACAGGAATACATTCAGTACTTC.

The rearrangement uses TRBV6-6 and TRBJ2-1, with 11 bases matching TRBD1. The CDR3 extends over 15 amino acids. Germline V gene lookup returns CDR1 MNHNY and CDR2 SVGAGI (reference sequence). With V trimmed by 5 bases and J by 4 bases, 4 bases remained unmatched. The CDR3 DNA reads TGTGCCAGCAGTCGCCGGGACAGGGGGTACAATGAGCAGTTCTTC. Translating gives CASSRRDRGYNEQFF.

This clonotype was found many times. V gene TRBV7-2 combines with J gene TRBJ2-1, with TRBD2 matching 13 bases. CDR3 length: 16 amino acids. The trim removed 1 base at V and 10 bases at J, leaving 7 bases unmatched. Germline-derived CDR1 and CDR2 are SGHTA and FQGNSA. The CDR3 DNA is TGTGCCAGCAGCTTAGGACAACAACTAGCGGGAGGGGAGCAGTTCTTC. It codes for CASSLGQQLAGGEQFF. Drawing the rest from reference TRBV7-2 and TRBJ2-1, the complete variable domain is GAGVSQSPSNKVTEKGKDVELRCDPISGHTALYWYRQSLGQGLEFLIYFQGNSAPDKSGLPSDRFSAERTGGSVSTLTIQRTQQEDSAVYLCASSLGQQLAGGEQFFGPGTRLTVL.

This chain links TRBV10-3 with TRBJ1-1, with a possible D match to TRBD1 (5 bases). CDR1 and CDR2 from the germline V gene are ENHRY and SYGVKD. The V and J ends lost 5 bases and 8 bases respectively, with 15 bases between them. The CDR3 extends over 13 amino acids. The CDR3 DNA reads as TGTGCCATCAGTCGGGGCCAACGCGGGGAAGCTTTCTTT. As protein: CAISRGQRGEAFF.

On this clonotype: This is likely a read error, given that the CDR3 carries no conserved phenylalanine or tryptophan at its end. The chain couples TRBV10-3 to TRBJ2-3; the match to TRBD2 covers 10 bases. V gave up 4 bases and J gave up 4 bases; unmatched junction bases: 8. The germline V gene has CDR1 ENHRY and CDR2 SYGVKD. The CDR3 contains 16 residues. CDR3 region: CAISGAGGLYSDTQYL. In nucleotides, the CDR3 is TGTGCCATCAGTGGAGCGGGGGGGCTTTACTCAGATACGCAGTATTTA.

With regard to this clonotype: Mismatch with germline at one junction end may stem from a read error. The V and J genes are TRBV20-1 and TRBJ2-1; a possible D gene is TRBD1 (5 bases). Germline V gene sequence: CDR1 DFQATT, CDR2 SNEGSKA (reference sequence). The CDR3 runs 11 residues. The CDR3 here is CSAKDTKLRVF. The CDR3 DNA is TGCAGTGCTAAGGACACCAAGTTACGGGTCTTC.

On this clonotype itself: As the CDR3 is not closed by the conserved phenylalanine or tryptophan, this likely results from a read error. The V call is TRBV7-4, the J call TRBJ1-4; D unresolved. The CDR3 runs to 14 residues. The V end was cut by 1 base, the J end by 3 bases, with 6 bases between. Germline V gives CDR1 SGHVT, CDR2 SQSDAQ. CDR3 nucleotides: TGTGCCAGCAGCTTAGGCGGATCTAATGAAAAACTGTTTTTG. Its translation: CASSLGGSNEKLFL.

The CDR3 protein is CASGLVQGTFSYNEQFF. CDR3 coding DNA: TGTGCTAGTGGTTTGGTACAGGGGACCTTCTCCTACAATGAGCAGTTCTTC. The gene calls are TRBV12-5 and TRBJ2-1, with 7 nucleotides matching TRBD1. Unmatched junction bases numbered 5, after V lost 0 bases and J lost 0 bases. This CDR3 contains 17 residues. CDR1 and CDR2 (germline): LGHNT, FRNRAP. Complete variable domain (other parts from reference TRBV12-5 and TRBJ2-1): DARVTQTPRHKVTEMGQEVTMRCQPILGHNTVFWYRQTMMQGLELLAYFRNRAPLDDSGMPKDRFSAEMPDATLATLKIQPSEPRDSAVYFCASGLVQGTFSYNEQFFGPGTRLTVL.

This clonotype was seen more than once but under ten times. This chain links TRBV4-1 with TRBJ2-7; tentative D call: TRBD2 (6 bases). The CDR3 sequence is 18 residues long. The V end lost 1 base, the J end lost 3 bases, and 22 bases lay between the germline ends. Germline CDR1 reads MGHRA; CDR2 reads YSYEKL. In nucleotides, the CDR3 is TGCGCCAGCAGCCAAGGGCTAGGGGTCGGGACTGATTACTACGAGCAGTACTTC. It yields the protein CASSQGLGVGTDYYEQYF.